Described below is a single T cell receptor (beta chain) sequence and its context. The sample belongs to a study of molecular identifiers for immune sequencing clone quantification. Study-wide background: Replicate RNA from approximately 20,000 or 100,000 naive CD8 T cells formed five aliquots; four were sequenced.

The CDR3 runs 14 residues. Trimming removed 0 bases at V and 3 bases at J, with 8 bases between. Per the germline V gene, CDR1 is LGHNA and CDR2 is YSLEER. The use of previously described methods and listed TCR primers produced the bulk TCR libraries. TCRdb recomputed calls from the PCR reads with MiXCR, one row per CDR3 protein. In the table there are tens of thousands of distinct CDR3 sequences, approximately 23% of which are singletons. The origin of this receptor is a human donor in good health. Some libraries in this study had Jurkat cell RNA spiked in. The sequenced sample consisted of naive CD8+ T cells from blood, with Jurkat cell RNA spiked in. Indicated subset: FACS-sorted CD8+CD4-CCR7+CD45RA+ naive T cells. The chain is built from TRBV4-3 and TRBJ1-1; possibly TRBD1 for D (6 bases). The CDR3 nucleotides read TGCGCCAGCAGCCAAGATCCAGGGGACACTGAAGCTTTCTTT. Translated, it gives CASSQDPGDTEAFF.